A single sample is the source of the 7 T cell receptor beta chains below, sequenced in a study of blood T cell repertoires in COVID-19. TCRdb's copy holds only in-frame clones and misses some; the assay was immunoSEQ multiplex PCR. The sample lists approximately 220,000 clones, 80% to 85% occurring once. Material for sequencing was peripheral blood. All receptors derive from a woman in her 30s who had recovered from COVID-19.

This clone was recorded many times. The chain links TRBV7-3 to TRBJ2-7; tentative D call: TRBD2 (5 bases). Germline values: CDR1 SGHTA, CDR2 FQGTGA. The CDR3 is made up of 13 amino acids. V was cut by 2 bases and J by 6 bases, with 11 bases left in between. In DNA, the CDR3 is TGTGCCAGCAGCTTACTGGCGAGCGGCGAGCAGTACTTC. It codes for CASSLLASGEQYF.

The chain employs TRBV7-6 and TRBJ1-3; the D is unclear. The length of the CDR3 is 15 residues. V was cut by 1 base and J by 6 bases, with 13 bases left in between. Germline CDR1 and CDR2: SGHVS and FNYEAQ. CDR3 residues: CASSLVAPPENTIYF. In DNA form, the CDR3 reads TGTGCCAGCAGCTTAGTAGCACCTCCGGAAAACACCATATATTTT.

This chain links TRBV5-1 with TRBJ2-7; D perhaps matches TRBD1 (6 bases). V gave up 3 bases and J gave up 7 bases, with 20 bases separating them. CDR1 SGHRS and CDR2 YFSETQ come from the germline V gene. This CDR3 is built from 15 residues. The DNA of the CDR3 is TGCGCCAGCAGCTACTCCCGGACAGCTCCCGGGGAGCAGTACTTC. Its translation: CASSYSRTAPGEQYF.

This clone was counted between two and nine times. CDR3 sequence (DNA): TGTGCCAGCAGTCCGGACAGGGCAAATTCACCCCTCCACTTT. As protein: CASSPDRANSPLHF. V is TRBV6-2 or TRBV6-3 and J is TRBJ1-6; TRBD1 matches 8 bases. The CDR3 loop spans 14 amino acids. V gave up 5 bases and J gave up 7 bases; unmatched junction bases: 4. Germline-derived CDR1 and CDR2 are MNHEY and SVGEGT.

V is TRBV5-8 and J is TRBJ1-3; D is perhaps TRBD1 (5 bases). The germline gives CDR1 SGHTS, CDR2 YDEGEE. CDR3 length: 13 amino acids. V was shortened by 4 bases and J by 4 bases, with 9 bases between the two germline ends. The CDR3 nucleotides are TGTGCCAGCAGCGGGGCCTGGGGAAACACCATATATTTT. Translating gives CASSGAWGNTIYF.

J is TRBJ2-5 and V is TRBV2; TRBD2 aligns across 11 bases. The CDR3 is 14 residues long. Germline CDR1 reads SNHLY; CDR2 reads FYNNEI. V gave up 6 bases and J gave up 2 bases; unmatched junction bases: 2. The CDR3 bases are TGTGCCAGCAGCCGGACTAGCGGGCAAGAGACCCAGTACTTC. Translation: CASSRTSGQETQYF.

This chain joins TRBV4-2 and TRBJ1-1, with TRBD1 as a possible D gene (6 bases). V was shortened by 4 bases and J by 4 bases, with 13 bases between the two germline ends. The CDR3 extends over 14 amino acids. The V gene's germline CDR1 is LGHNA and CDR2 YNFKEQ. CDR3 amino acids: CASSLGALGTEAFF. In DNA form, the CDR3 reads TGTGCCAGCAGCCTGGGGGCGTTGGGCACTGAAGCTTTCTTT.